This T cell receptor beta chain was sequenced for a study of blood T cells in healthy people across ages. This clonotype occurred a few times. No antigen is known for it. Investigators took roughly 10 milliliters of peripheral blood from every donor. Study-wide points: The long-lived group displayed more naive CD4+ cells, plus higher diversity, than the aged donors did.

CDR1 is SGHVS, CDR2 FQNEAQ, per germline. CDR3 length: 14 amino acids. The V gene lost 2 bases and the J gene lost 0 bases, with 4 bases spanning the gap. A second PCR, run for about 6 to 11 cycles, used a sample-barcoded 5' primer plus a J-beta primer mix. TCRdb reprocessed the 5' RACE reads via MiXCR and lists one record per CDR3 protein. Among around 1,000,000 distinct CDR3 sequences listed, approximately 25% were seen once. These same records also appear under a second study, on T cells of mothers and their children.

The source is a girl aged 2-10 years in good health. J is TRBJ1-4 and V is TRBV7-8; no firm D call. Sequences were obtained from blood. The chain's CDR3 is CASSLIATNEKLFF. In DNA, the CDR3 is TGTGCCAGCAGCTTAATTGCAACTAATGAAAAACTGTTTTTT.